The source of this TCR beta chain is a study of control samples from healthy donors and cancer patients. Here immunoSEQ multiplex PCR was the method, and the copy in TCRdb shows in-frame clones only, minus some. Of 9,500 to 15,000 clones listed, less than 95% were seen once; the top ten hold 20% to 30%. Per germline, CDR1 MNHEY and CDR2 SMNVEV (reference sequence). V lost 1 base and J 4 bases, leaving 16 bases between the germline ends. CDR3 size: 16 residues. The specimen sequenced was PBMCs. V is TRBV27 and J is TRBJ1-1; tentatively, D is TRBD1 (5 bases). The clonotype originates from a man in his sixties or seventies with head and neck cancer. CDR3 nucleotide sequence: TGTGCCAGCAGTTTATACGGGCAGGGTGGTAGCACTGAAGCTTTCTTT. Translated: CASSLYGQGGSTEAFF.